What follows is one T cell receptor beta chain and its context. Its specific antigen is unknown. Given the absence of the conserved phenylalanine or tryptophan at the CDR3 end, a read error is likely. Using the deep immunoSEQ assay, multiplex PCR amplified TCR CDR3 regions from genomic DNA. Extracted genomic DNA from each cell subset was distributed evenly across all wells of several immunoSEQ 96-well plates, and each plate was treated as a replicate. Each replicate PCR for unsorted PBMC received 300 to 350 ng genomic DNA, equal to approximately 29,000 T cell genomes. Ten immunoSEQ deep assay plates were used to sequence the unsorted PBMC genomic DNA. Purified libraries were measured with a Qubit 3.0 fluorometer, size-checked on a Bioanalyzer 2100, and measured again with the KAPA Library Quantification kit. A separate single-read 150-cycle Illumina NextSeq 550 flow cell was used to sequence each immunoSEQ 96-well plate. Per the original workflow: Because only junctional sequences without quality scores were contained in the immunoSEQ output, filtering matching that applied to full-length reads could not be performed. Sequences were annotated with PyIR, a Python wrapper for IgBLAST v1.9, using IMGT germline references to assign V/J genes and CDR3. Reads were filtered out if the reads had weak V/J assignments (E-value above 1e-6), no CDR3, stop codons, out-of-frame junctions, or ambiguous translated residues. A V3J clonotype was defined by an identical inferred V gene, J gene, and CDR3 amino acid sequence. The percentage overlap between two repertoires was calculated by dividing the number of shared unique clonotypes by the size of the smaller repertoire. Three approaches were used to assess repertoire richness: RTK rarefaction, the Chao1 estimator, and Recon v2.1 estimates of unobserved clonotypes. What TCRdb holds here is the immuneACCESS table cut down to in-frame rearrangements. Part of the clones is not present; checked against another copy, under half of the missing clones reflect an unresolved V gene, and the others are unexplained. The V and J calls and clone size come from that table; D and trimming were worked out from the DNA. In all, the sample holds roughly 500,000 clones, and about three quarters of those were seen once. The top ten hold over 10% of the sample.

Including both end residues, the CDR3 is 12 amino acids long. Only the CDR3 portion is preserved as DNA: 36 bases, with reading frame beginning at the first base. The V end loses 6 bases and the J end loses 5 bases, and a stretch of 10 bases separates them. The germline V gene (reference sequence) gives CDR1 as MNHNY and CDR2 as SVGAGI. The record originates from a study of shared clonotypes between healthy human individuals (dated by TCRdb to about 2020). About the study as a whole: A couple of women and three men aged 18 to 49 years were included in the cohort. To estimate repertoire size and how much clonotypes are shared between individuals, the study performed deep sequencing of blood TCR repertoires from roughly five healthy adults. Libraries were prepared and TCR repertoires were sequenced by different laboratories using diverse techniques, in order to increase sequencing depth and limit assay-specific biases. Between about 0.94 and 10 billion PBMCs per donor were obtained by leukapheresis.

Donors were healthy HIV-negative adults with no recently reported acute infections or vaccinations. Only Caucasian adults living in Nashville, Tennessee, USA were represented among the donors. For unsorted samples, 100 million or so PBMCs were counted, and genomic DNA was extracted using the QIAamp DNA Blood Mini kit. After blood collection by leukapheresis, PBMCs were isolated using Ficoll-Histopaque density gradient centrifugation and then cryopreserved in the vapor phase of liquid nitrogen. Summary of the overall study and its limitations: Sampling was limited to blood, and TCR repertoires in tissue likely differ from TCR repertoires in blood. Pairwise subsampling indicated that sequencing depth was expected to affect the degree of clonotype sharing among donors. The small number of donors limited the genetic and exposure-history diversity represented.

The sequencing sample was made of PBMCs. Recombination joined TRBV6-6 with TRBJ1-2, with no confident D gene call. The origin of this receptor is a woman in her thirties or forties in good health. Some clones in this sample may be carry-over from other donors' samples. The nucleotides read TGTGCCAGCAGCGACTCCGCTTATGGCTACACCCTC. Translation gives CASSDSAYGYTL.